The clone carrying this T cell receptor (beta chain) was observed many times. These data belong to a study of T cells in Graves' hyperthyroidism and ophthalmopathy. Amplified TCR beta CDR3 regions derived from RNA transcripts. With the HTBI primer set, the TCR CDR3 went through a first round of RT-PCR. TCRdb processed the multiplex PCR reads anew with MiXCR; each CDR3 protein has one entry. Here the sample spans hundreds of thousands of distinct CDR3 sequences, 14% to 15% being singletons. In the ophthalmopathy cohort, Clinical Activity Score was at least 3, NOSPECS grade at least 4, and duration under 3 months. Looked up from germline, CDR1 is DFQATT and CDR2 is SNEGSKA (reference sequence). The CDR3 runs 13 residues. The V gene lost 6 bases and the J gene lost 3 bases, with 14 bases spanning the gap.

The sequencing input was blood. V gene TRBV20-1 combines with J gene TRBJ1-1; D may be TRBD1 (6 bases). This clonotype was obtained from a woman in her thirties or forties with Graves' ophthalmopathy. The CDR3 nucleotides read TGCAGTGCGAACACAGGGTTCTACACTGAAGCTTTCTTT. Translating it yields CSANTGFYTEAFF.